These 13 T cell receptor beta chains were sequenced from one sample in a study of blood T cell repertoires in COVID-19. Only in-frame clones appear in the TCRdb table, and some are missing; sequencing was by immunoSEQ multiplex PCR. Of 400,000 to 550,000 clones listed, roughly 89% are singletons. Sequences were obtained from peripheral blood. These receptor sequences come from a woman aged 30 to 39 with acute or convalescent COVID-19.

This clone was found a few times. The chain links TRBV11-2 to TRBJ2-2, with 8 bases that match TRBD1. The germline V gene has CDR1 SGHAT and CDR2 FQNNGV. Trimming took 5 bases from V and 1 from J; bases not matched to a gene: 3. This CDR3 contains 15 residues. CDR3 protein: CASSPGTGNTGELFF. Here the CDR3 DNA reads TGTGCCAGCAGCCCGGGGACAGGGAACACCGGGGAGCTGTTTTTT. The full variable domain, rest sourced from reference TRBV11-2 and TRBJ2-2, is EAGVAQSPRYKIIEKRQSVAFWCNPISGHATLYWYQQILGQGPKLLIQFQNNGVVDDSQLPKDRFSAERLKGVDSTLKIQPAKLEDSAVYLCASSPGTGNTGELFFGEGSRLTVL.

This clone was seen more than once but under ten times. This chain connects TRBV21-1 to TRBJ2-3; the DNA was not compared with TRBD2, the D call given in the table. TRBV21-1 is listed as a pseudogene. The CDR3 is 19 amino acids. The CDR3 region has the DNA TGTGCCAGCAGCCTCCGTAAAGCTAGCGGGGGGGGTAGGACAGATACGCAGTATTTT. The encoded protein is CASSLRKASGGGRTDTQYF.

In this sample, this clone turned up a few times. V usage is TRBV6-5 and J usage is TRBJ1-1, with 9 bases fitting TRBD1. The length of the CDR3 is 13 residues. CDR1 and CDR2 from the germline V gene are MNHEY and SVGAGI. V trimming: 7 bases; J trimming: 3 bases; junction bases outside the gene matches: 3. Here the CDR3 DNA reads TGTGCCAGCATGAGGGACAGGGACACTGAAGCTTTCTTT. The encoded protein is CASMRDRDTEAFF.

The rearrangement links TRBV2 to TRBJ2-1; TRBD1 agrees at 9 bases. Germline trimming cut 6 bases from V and 5 bases from J; bases unmatched to any gene: 5. This CDR3 comprises 14 residues. Germline loops: CDR1 SNHLY, CDR2 FYNNEI. The CDR3 sequence: CASRNRGQDNEQFF. CDR3 sequence (DNA): TGTGCCAGCAGAAACAGGGGGCAGGACAATGAGCAGTTCTTC.

This clone was observed a single time. The chain has TRBV6-5 and TRBJ2-3; tentative D call: TRBD1 (5 bases). The germline V and J ends were trimmed by 5 bases and 2 bases, with 8 bases remaining between them. The germline CDR1 and CDR2 sequences are MNHEY and SVGAGI. The CDR3 sequence is 13 residues long. The CDR3 region is CASSRQTTDTQYF. The CDR3 DNA follows: TGTGCCAGCAGTCGACAGACCACAGATACGCAGTATTTT.

The chain uses TRBV5-8 and TRBJ2-5; TRBD2 agrees at 8 bases. Germline lookup yields CDR1 SGHTS and CDR2 YDEGEE. The CDR3 totals 15 residues. V was pared by 4 bases and J by 5 bases, with 10 bases of the junction left unmatched. CDR3 region: CASSPRWGLGETQYF. DNA for the CDR3: TGTGCCAGCAGCCCCCGATGGGGACTAGGGGAGACCCAGTACTTC.

V usage is TRBV24-1 and J usage is TRBJ2-1; D may be TRBD2 (6 bases). In germline, CDR1 is KGHDR, CDR2 SFDVKD. The ends were cut back, 9 bases at V and 6 bases at J, with 14 bases in the middle. This CDR3 is built from 13 residues. CDR3 nucleotide sequence: TGTGCCACCGGAGGGGCTCGGGGCAATGAGCAGTTCTTC. Its protein product is CATGGARGNEQFF.

The rearrangement links TRBV5-1 to TRBJ2-7; weak D call: TRBD2 (7 bases). CDR3 length equals 14 residues. CDR1 is SGHRS and CDR2 is YFSETQ in the germline V gene. Trimming stripped 7 bases from V and 2 bases from J, with 16 bases between. CDR3 nucleotides: TGCGCCAGCGGTGTAGGGGGGGCAGCCTACGAGCAGTACTTC. Protein sequence: CASGVGGAAYEQYF.

The table lists this clone with a count of one. The chain employs TRBV2 and TRBJ1-4; possibly TRBD1 for D (5 bases). Trimming removed 2 bases at V and 5 bases at J, with 15 bases between. The germline CDR1 and CDR2 sequences are SNHLY and FYNNEI. The CDR3 spans 16 residues. The CDR3 protein is CASSEISGGTNEKLFF. The CDR3 DNA is TGTGCCAGCAGTGAAATTTCCGGGGGGACGAATGAAAAACTGTTTTTT.

The chain joins TRBV3-1 (or the pseudogene TRBV3-2) to TRBJ1-1; D gene unclear. V lost 5 bases, J lost 3 bases, and 7 bases lay in between. The CDR3 is 12 amino acids. Per the germline V gene, CDR1 is LGHDT and CDR2 is YNNKEL (reference sequence). In DNA, the CDR3 is TGTGCCAGCAGCTCTGTTGACACTGAAGCTTTCTTT. Encoded protein: CASSSVDTEAFF.

The V call is TRBV27, the J call TRBJ2-3; 12 nucleotides match TRBD2. Unmatched junction bases numbered 5, after V lost 1 base and J lost 9 bases. CDR1 is MNHEY and CDR2 is SMNVEV in the germline V gene (reference sequence). This CDR3 is 15 amino acids long. The CDR3 DNA is TGTGCCAGCAGTTTATTACTAGCGGGGGGCCCCACGCAGTATTTT. It yields the protein CASSLLLAGGPTQYF.

This CDR3 reads CASSLKGGSSYNEQFF. In nucleotides, the CDR3 is TGTGCCAGCAGCTTAAAGGGTGGGAGCTCCTACAATGAGCAGTTCTTC. The chain recombines TRBV7-9 with TRBJ2-1; D perhaps matches TRBD2 (5 bases). Germline V gives CDR1 SEHNR, CDR2 FQNEAQ (reference sequence). The V end lost 2 bases, the J end lost 0 bases, and 11 bases lay between the germline ends. This CDR3 comprises 16 residues.

The chain couples TRBV6-5 to TRBJ2-5; no firm D call. The CDR3 consists of 15 residues. Trimming cost V 7 bases and J 5 bases, with 20 bases left between them. Germline CDR1 MNHEY, CDR2 SVGAGI. CDR3 DNA: TGTGCCAGCACCAACCCCGGGTCTATCCCGGAGACCCAGTACTTC. Residues: CASTNPGSIPETQYF.